The 2 T cell receptor beta chains given below trace back to one sample, sequenced in a study of blood T cell repertoires in COVID-19. Method: immunoSEQ multiplex PCR; TCRdb's copy keeps in-frame clones and lacks some. Of around 290,000 clones listed, 85% to 90% are singletons. The sequenced sample was PBMCs or T cells enriched from blood (not recorded which). All receptors derive from a woman aged 55-69 years in a cohort exposed to, infected with or recovered from COVID-19 (not recorded which).

The gene calls are TRBV5-6 and TRBJ2-3; weak D call: TRBD2 (5 bases). The CDR3 extends over 15 amino acids. Trimming cost V 0 bases and J 0 bases, with 8 bases left between them. CDR1 is SGHDT and CDR2 is YYEEEE in the germline V gene. CDR3 bases: TGTGCCAGCAGCTTGGAGACTAAAAGCACAGATACGCAGTATTTT. It codes for CASSLETKSTDTQYF.

V gene TRBV4-2 combines with J gene TRBJ2-7; D perhaps matches TRBD2 (5 bases). V gave up 4 bases and J gave up 1 base, with 11 bases separating them. Germline CDR1 is LGHNA and CDR2 is YNFKEQ. This CDR3 comprises 14 residues. In nucleotides, the CDR3 is TGTGCCAGCAGCCCGGCCGTAGCGTCCTACGAGCAGTACTTC. Its protein product is CASSPAVASYEQYF.